The rows below give T cell receptor beta chains drawn from one sample of a study of CD8 T cells in ankylosing spondylitis. MiXCR was run by TCRdb on the 5' RACE reads, yielding one entry per CDR3 protein. The repertoire holds more than 600,000 distinct CDR3 sequences, with around 20% as singletons. Sequencing input: blood, either unsorted or a sorted T cell fraction (not recorded which). The receptors were sampled from a male donor with ankylosing spondylitis. The CDR3 runs from the conserved cysteine through the conserved F or W. Each record gives: J gene, CDR3 length, V gene, clone size, D gene, CDR3 protein, CDR3 DNA. A D gene is named only where the DNA matches it firmly. The listing skips clone size in some rows; elsewhere it reads once, few, many or a size class.

J gene: TRBJ2-1
CDR3 length: 16
V gene: TRBV20-1
clone size: few
D gene: -
CDR3 protein: CSARELGGNSYNEQFF
CDR3 DNA: TGCAGTGCTAGAGAGTTGGGCGGGAACTCCTACAATGAGCAGTTCTTC

J gene: TRBJ2-7
CDR3 length: 17
V gene: TRBV7-2
clone size: -
D gene: TRBD2
CDR3 protein: CASSSGPSSGRIYEQYF
CDR3 DNA: TGTGCCAGCAGCTCCGGACCATCTAGCGGGAGAATCTACGAGCAGTACTTC

J gene: TRBJ2-7
CDR3 length: 16
V gene: TRBV6-2/TRBV6-3
clone size: -
D gene: TRBD2
CDR3 protein: CASSYSGSGGFYEQYF
CDR3 DNA: TGTGCCAGCAGTTACTCGGGTAGCGGGGGGTTCTACGAGCAGTACTTC

J gene: TRBJ2-3
CDR3 length: 15
V gene: TRBV7-9
clone size: -
D gene: -
CDR3 protein: CASSLTGDASDTQYF
CDR3 DNA: TGTGCCAGCAGCTTAACGGGGGATGCGTCAGATACGCAGTATTTT

J gene: TRBJ2-5
CDR3 length: 16
V gene: TRBV12-3/TRBV12-4
clone size: few
D gene: TRBD1
CDR3 protein: CASSLLVGQKGETQYF
CDR3 DNA: TGTGCCAGCAGTCTTTTGGTGGGACAGAAGGGAGAGACCCAGTACTTC

J gene: TRBJ2-7
CDR3 length: 12
V gene: TRBV6-1
clone size: few
D gene: -
CDR3 protein: CASSEVSTEQYF
CDR3 DNA: TGTGCCAGCAGTGAAGTCAGCACGGAGCAGTACTTC

J gene: TRBJ2-7
CDR3 length: 19
V gene: TRBV11-1
clone size: few
D gene: TRBD2
CDR3 protein: CASSPFGTSGSGNPYEQYF
CDR3 DNA: TGTGCCAGCAGCCCTTTCGGGACTAGCGGGAGTGGGAATCCCTACGAGCAGTACTTC

J gene: TRBJ1-5
CDR3 length: 15
V gene: TRBV6-5
clone size: -
D gene: -
CDR3 protein: CASSYSPGGDQPQHF
CDR3 DNA: TGTGCCAGCAGTTACTCGCCGGGGGGCGACCAGCCCCAGCATTTT

J gene: TRBJ2-5
CDR3 length: 16
V gene: TRBV12-3/TRBV12-4
clone size: -
D gene: -
CDR3 protein: CASSFGETGPLETQYF
CDR3 DNA: TGTGCCAGCAGTTTTGGGGAGACAGGACCCTTGGAGACCCAGTACTTC

J gene: TRBJ1-1
CDR3 length: 12
V gene: TRBV6-6
clone size: -
D gene: -
CDR3 protein: CASHRGNTEAFF
CDR3 DNA: TGTGCCAGCCACCGGGGGAACACTGAAGCTTTCTTT

J gene: TRBJ2-7
CDR3 length: 13
V gene: TRBV6-1
clone size: -
D gene: -
CDR3 protein: CASRARTNYEQYF
CDR3 DNA: TGTGCCAGCAGGGCAAGGACCAACTACGAGCAGTACTTC

J gene: TRBJ2-2
CDR3 length: 16
V gene: TRBV5-1
clone size: few
D gene: -
CDR3 protein: CASSFITGPNTGELFF
CDR3 DNA: TGCGCCAGCAGCTTTATTACGGGTCCGAACACCGGGGAGCTGTTTTTT

J gene: TRBJ2-1
CDR3 length: 15
V gene: TRBV18
clone size: -
D gene: -
CDR3 protein: CASSSLGDPYNEQFF
CDR3 DNA: TGTGCCAGCTCATCACTGGGGGATCCCTACAATGAGCAGTTCTTC

J gene: TRBJ1-2
CDR3 length: 12
V gene: TRBV2
clone size: -
D gene: -
CDR3 protein: CASSDRDYGYTF
CDR3 DNA: TGTGCCAGCAGTGACAGAGACTATGGCTACACCTTC

J gene: TRBJ1-1
CDR3 length: 14
V gene: TRBV5-1
clone size: -
D gene: -
CDR3 protein: CASSSGFGNTEAFF
CDR3 DNA: TGCGCCAGCAGCTCAGGGTTTGGGAACACTGAAGCTTTCTTT

J gene: TRBJ2-3
CDR3 length: 13
V gene: TRBV29-1
clone size: -
D gene: -
CDR3 protein: CSVRMKGTDTQYF
CDR3 DNA: TGCAGCGTTCGAATGAAGGGGACAGATACGCAGTATTTT

J gene: TRBJ1-2
CDR3 length: 14
V gene: TRBV7-9
clone size: -
D gene: -
CDR3 protein: CASSLVGGHYGYTF
CDR3 DNA: TGTGCCAGCAGCTTAGTAGGCGGTCACTATGGCTACACCTTC

J gene: TRBJ1-3
CDR3 length: 13
V gene: TRBV12-3/TRBV12-4
clone size: few
D gene: -
CDR3 protein: CASRQESGNTIYF
CDR3 DNA: TGTGCCAGCAGACAAGAGTCTGGAAACACCATATATTTT

J gene: TRBJ2-3
CDR3 length: 16
V gene: TRBV6-2/TRBV6-3
clone size: few
D gene: TRBD1
CDR3 protein: CASSSNRDRETDTQYF
CDR3 DNA: TGTGCCAGCAGTTCGAACCGGGACAGGGAGACAGATACGCAGTATTTT

J gene: TRBJ2-3
CDR3 length: 17
V gene: TRBV29-1
clone size: few
D gene: TRBD2
CDR3 protein: CSVTGGLAGLGTDTQYF
CDR3 DNA: TGCAGCGTCACCGGGGGTCTAGCGGGACTCGGGACAGATACGCAGTATTTT

J gene: TRBJ2-7
CDR3 length: 17
V gene: TRBV7-6
clone size: many
D gene: TRBD1
CDR3 protein: CASSSKGQGAAFYEQYF
CDR3 DNA: TGTGCCAGCAGCTCAAAGGGCCAGGGGGCCGCTTTCTACGAGCAGTACTTC

J gene: TRBJ2-7
CDR3 length: 15
V gene: TRBV19
clone size: -
D gene: TRBD2
CDR3 protein: CASSPSGGESYEQYF
CDR3 DNA: TGTGCCAGTAGTCCCAGCGGGGGGGAATCCTACGAGCAGTACTTC

J gene: TRBJ2-3
CDR3 length: 17
V gene: TRBV5-6
clone size: -
D gene: TRBD2
CDR3 protein: CASSLEGTSGDTDTQYF
CDR3 DNA: TGTGCCAGCAGCTTGGAGGGGACTAGCGGGGACACAGATACGCAGTATTTT

J gene: TRBJ2-2
CDR3 length: 16
V gene: TRBV5-1
clone size: -
D gene: -
CDR3 protein: CASSPLTREYTGELFF
CDR3 DNA: TGCGCCAGCAGCCCCTTAACCCGGGAGTACACCGGGGAGCTGTTTTTT

J gene: TRBJ2-5
CDR3 length: 15
V gene: TRBV19
clone size: few
D gene: TRBD2
CDR3 protein: CASSNPREYQETQYF
CDR3 DNA: TGTGCCAGTAGCAACCCGCGGGAGTACCAAGAGACCCAGTACTTC

J gene: TRBJ2-7
CDR3 length: 12
V gene: TRBV18
clone size: few
D gene: -
CDR3 protein: CASSPSGNEQYF
CDR3 DNA: TGTGCCAGCTCACCCTCAGGGAACGAGCAGTACTTC

J gene: TRBJ2-1
CDR3 length: 14
V gene: TRBV7-8
clone size: few
D gene: -
CDR3 protein: CASSTLDKYNEQFF
CDR3 DNA: TGTGCCAGCAGCACCCTAGACAAGTACAATGAGCAGTTCTTC

J gene: TRBJ2-3
CDR3 length: 14
V gene: TRBV5-1
clone size: few
D gene: -
CDR3 protein: CASNAGTRTDTQYF
CDR3 DNA: TGCGCCAGCAACGCCGGGACTCGCACAGATACGCAGTATTTT

J gene: TRBJ2-1
CDR3 length: 14
V gene: TRBV5-6
clone size: few
D gene: -
CDR3 protein: CASWRTGIRDEQFF
CDR3 DNA: TGTGCCAGCTGGCGAACTGGGATTCGGGATGAGCAGTTCTTC

J gene: TRBJ2-1
CDR3 length: 15
V gene: TRBV27
clone size: few
D gene: TRBD1
CDR3 protein: CASSLGQGAVNEQFF
CDR3 DNA: TGTGCCAGCAGTTTAGGTCAGGGGGCGGTTAATGAGCAGTTCTTC

J gene: TRBJ2-1
CDR3 length: 13
V gene: TRBV24-1
clone size: few
D gene: TRBD1
CDR3 protein: CATWLWTGNEQFF
CDR3 DNA: TGTGCCACCTGGCTTTGGACAGGCAATGAGCAGTTCTTC

J gene: TRBJ2-3
CDR3 length: 16
V gene: TRBV24-1
clone size: -
D gene: TRBD2
CDR3 protein: CATSDLASGNTDTQYF
CDR3 DNA: TGTGCCACCAGTGATTTGGCTAGCGGCAACACAGATACGCAGTATTTT

J gene: TRBJ1-1
CDR3 length: 14
V gene: TRBV4-1
clone size: few
D gene: -
CDR3 protein: CASSQDRTFPEAFF
CDR3 DNA: TGCGCCAGCAGCCAGGACCGGACTTTTCCCGAAGCTTTCTTT

J gene: TRBJ2-1
CDR3 length: 15
V gene: TRBV5-5
clone size: many
D gene: TRBD2
CDR3 protein: CASSLSLAEYNEQFF
CDR3 DNA: TGTGCCAGCAGCTTGTCACTAGCGGAGTACAATGAGCAGTTCTTC

J gene: TRBJ2-7
CDR3 length: 16
V gene: TRBV27
clone size: -
D gene: -
CDR3 protein: CASSFTAPTGGNEQYF
CDR3 DNA: TGTGCCAGCAGTTTTACGGCCCCGACAGGCGGCAACGAGCAGTACTTC

J gene: TRBJ2-1
CDR3 length: 14
V gene: TRBV5-5
clone size: many
D gene: TRBD1
CDR3 protein: CASSTDRDYNEQFF
CDR3 DNA: TGTGCCAGCAGCACGGACAGGGACTACAATGAGCAGTTCTTC

J gene: TRBJ2-3
CDR3 length: 15
V gene: TRBV11-2
clone size: few
D gene: -
CDR3 protein: CASSLLAGATDTQYF
CDR3 DNA: TGTGCCAGCAGCTTACTGGCGGGGGCCACAGATACGCAGTATTTT

J gene: TRBJ1-1
CDR3 length: 14
V gene: TRBV20-1
clone size: few
D gene: -
CDR3 protein: CSAFKPGHHTEAFF
CDR3 DNA: TGCAGTGCTTTCAAACCGGGACACCACACTGAAGCTTTCTTT

J gene: TRBJ2-7
CDR3 length: 16
V gene: TRBV14
clone size: few
D gene: -
CDR3 protein: CASSQPSTGTHYEQYF
CDR3 DNA: TGTGCCAGCAGCCAGCCGTCTACCGGGACCCACTACGAGCAGTACTTC